Below, 17 T cell receptor beta chains from the same sample are listed, as sequenced in a study of T cell responses to AZD1222 COVID-19 vaccine. The assay was immunoSEQ multiplex PCR, and TCRdb's table has in-frame clones only and misses some. This sample yields 80,000 to 100,000 clones, of which roughly 89% are seen a single time; approximately 5.2% belongs to the top ten. The specimen was peripheral blood, collected 28 days after the second AZD1222 dose. The receptors derive from an adult who received the AZD1222 COVID-19 vaccine.

The table lists this clone with a count of one. The chain combines TRBV30 with TRBJ2-2, with 9 positions matching TRBD1. The trim removed 4 bases at V and 2 bases at J, leaving 11 bases unmatched. Germline values: CDR1 GTSNPN, CDR2 SVGIG (reference sequence). The CDR3 is 17 residues long. Here the CDR3 DNA reads TGTGCCTGGAATGGGGGACAGGGCCGAGCTAACACCGGGGAGCTGTTTTTT. This codes for CAWNGGQGRANTGELFF.

This sequence joins TRBV4-1 and TRBJ1-6; 8 bases align to TRBD1. The V gene's germline CDR1 is MGHRA and CDR2 YSYEKL. The J segment lost 7 bases and the V segment lost 3 bases, leaving 8 bases of the junction unmatched. This CDR3 is 16 amino acids long. Here the CDR3 reads CASSQWTGNINSPLHF. The CDR3, as DNA: TGCGCCAGCAGCCAGTGGACAGGGAACATAAATTCACCCCTCCACTTT.

This clone came up once. The genes are TRBV6-1 and TRBJ1-2; D is unresolved. Trimming took 0 bases from V and 8 from J, leaving 13 bases between them. This CDR3 comprises 14 residues. CDR1 is MNHNS, CDR2 SASEGT, per germline. Here the CDR3 reads CASSEAQPGRGYTF. The CDR3 coding sequence is TGTGCCAGCAGTGAAGCGCAGCCAGGCAGGGGCTACACCTTC.

This chain uses TRBV4-2 with TRBJ2-1, with D possibly being TRBD1 or TRBD2 (5 bases each). The CDR3 covers 14 residues. The ends were cut back, 5 bases at V and 10 bases at J, with 18 bases in the middle. Per the germline V gene, CDR1 is LGHNA and CDR2 is YNFKEQ. The CDR3 loop reads CASSSRGQRDEQFF. For the CDR3, the DNA is TGTGCCAGCAGCAGTAGAGGGCAAAGGGACGAGCAGTTCTTC.

This chain connects TRBV6-5 to TRBJ1-5; no clear D gene. From germline, CDR1 is MNHEY and CDR2 SVGAGI. V shed 5 bases and J shed 7 bases, with 12 bases lying between them. The CDR3 is 13 residues long. The CDR3 bases are TGTGCCAGCAGTACCACGGGAGCACAGCCCCAGCATTTT. Translated, it gives CASSTTGAQPQHF.

The chain joins TRBV9 to TRBJ2-7, with D perhaps matching TRBD1 (6 bases). CDR3 length equals 12 residues. With 7 bases removed from V and 6 bases from J, the gap between germline ends came to 14 bases. CDR1 is SGDLS, CDR2 YYNGEE, per germline. This CDR3 reads CASGTGMGEQYF. The CDR3 region has the DNA TGTGCCAGCGGTACAGGGATGGGCGAGCAGTACTTC.

This clone has more than one count but fewer than ten. J is TRBJ1-2 and V is TRBV19, with D perhaps matching TRBD1 (6 bases). Germline values: CDR1 LNHDA, CDR2 SQIVND (reference sequence). Between the trimmed V and J ends, which lost 1 base and 4 bases, there was a span of 10 bases. This CDR3 is built from 14 residues. CDR3 sequence reads: CASSIAGHRYGYTF. Written as DNA, the CDR3 is TGTGCCAGTAGTATAGCGGGACACCGCTATGGCTACACCTTC. Using reference TRBV19 and TRBJ1-2 for the parts outside the CDR3, the full variable domain is DGGITQSPKYLFRKEGQNVTLSCEQNLNHDAMYWYRQDPGQGLRLIYYSQIVNDFQKGDIAEGYSVSREKKESFPLTVTSAQKNPTAFYLCASSIAGHRYGYTFGSGTRLTVV.

This chain links TRBV3-1 (or the pseudogene TRBV3-2) with TRBJ1-4, with D tentatively TRBD1 (6 bases). CDR3 size: 13 residues. CDR1 is LGHDT and CDR2 is YNNKEL in the germline V gene (reference sequence). Trimming shortened V by 2 bases and J by 5 bases, and 6 bases separated the two germline ends. CDR3 in DNA: TGTGCCAGCAGCCAACAGGGGAATGAAAAACTGTTTTTT. Protein sequence: CASSQQGNEKLFF.

In nucleotides, the CDR3 is TGCAGCGACTCCGGGACGGCACAAGAGACCCAGTACTTC. Amino acids: CSDSGTAQETQYF. V is TRBV29-1 and J is TRBJ2-5; D could derive from TRBD1 or TRBD2 (5 bases each). V dropped 7 bases and J dropped 2 bases, with 14 bases sitting between them. The CDR3 runs 13 residues. CDR1 and CDR2 from the germline V gene are SQVTM and ANQGSEA.

In DNA, the CDR3 is TGTGCCAGTCTCGACAGGAACCGGTTTGAAGCTTTCTTT. This sequence encodes CASLDRNRFEAFF. The chain recombines TRBV19 with TRBJ1-1; possibly TRBD1 for D (6 bases). The CDR3 has 13 amino acids. Germline V gives CDR1 LNHDA, CDR2 SQIVND (reference sequence). The V gene lost 8 bases and the J gene lost 7 bases, with 17 bases spanning the gap.

This rearrangement joins TRBV6-2 or TRBV6-3 to TRBJ2-7; D possibly corresponds to TRBD1 (5 bases). The V end was cut by 0 bases, the J end by 4 bases, with 13 bases between. Germline V CDR1 and CDR2: MNHEY, SVGEGT. There are 15 residues in the CDR3. This CDR3 reads CASSYSMAGRYEQYF. The CDR3 nucleotides read TGTGCCAGCAGTTACTCGATGGCAGGGCGATACGAGCAGTACTTC.

The V gene is TRBV21-1, the J gene TRBJ1-3; the DNA was not used to check the table's D call, TRBD1. TRBV21-1 is labeled a pseudogene. CDR3 length: 19 amino acids. CDR3 protein: CASSPPLDSRSSSGNTIYF. In nucleotides, the CDR3 is TGTGCCAGCAGCCCGCCTTTGGACAGTCGTTCTTCCTCTGGAAACACCATATATTTT.

The chain couples TRBV9 to TRBJ2-5; 15 bases are a match to TRBD2. Germline V gives CDR1 SGDLS, CDR2 YYNGEE. Trimming at V came to 4 bases and at J to 5 bases, leaving 3 bases not matched to a gene. The CDR3 spans 15 residues. This CDR3 is CASSWGLAGGETQYF. CDR3 sequence (DNA): TGTGCCAGCAGCTGGGGACTAGCGGGGGGTGAGACCCAGTACTTC.

Written as DNA, the CDR3 is TGTGCCAGCAGCCATAATTCACCCCTCCACTTT. Protein: CASSHNSPLHF. The chain uses TRBV3-1 (or the pseudogene TRBV3-2) and TRBJ1-6; D gene uncertain. V dropped 3 bases and J dropped 6 bases, with 0 bases sitting between them. The CDR3 has 11 residues. CDR1 and CDR2 from the germline V gene are LGHDT and YNNKEL (reference sequence).

The genes are TRBV6-5 and TRBJ2-7; a weak D match, TRBD2 (6 bases). This CDR3 has 12 residues. The ends were cut back, 4 bases at V and 3 bases at J, with 7 bases in the middle. Germline V gene lookup returns CDR1 MNHEY and CDR2 SVGAGI. The DNA for the CDR3 is TGTGCCAGCAGTTCGGGGGTCTACGAGCAGTACTTC. Translation: CASSSGVYEQYF.

The gene calls are TRBV27 and TRBJ1-1; no firm D call. The CDR3 is 14 amino acids. Trimming removed 5 bases at V and 5 bases at J, with 15 bases between. Germline assignment: CDR1 MNHEY and CDR2 SMNVEV (reference sequence). The DNA for the CDR3 is TGTGCCAGCAGTCCGACACTAACGGGGACTGAAGCTTTCTTT. This encodes CASSPTLTGTEAFF.

The chain carries TRBV5-1 and TRBJ2-7, with 16 bases identical to TRBD2. CDR1 is SGHRS and CDR2 is YFSETQ in the germline V gene. Trimming removed 4 bases from V and 1 base from J; junction bases left unmatched: 5. This CDR3 has 17 residues. CDR3 amino acids: CASSPGTSGGGSYEQYF. The CDR3 DNA is TGCGCCAGCAGCCCCGGGACTAGCGGGGGGGGGTCCTACGAGCAGTACTTC.